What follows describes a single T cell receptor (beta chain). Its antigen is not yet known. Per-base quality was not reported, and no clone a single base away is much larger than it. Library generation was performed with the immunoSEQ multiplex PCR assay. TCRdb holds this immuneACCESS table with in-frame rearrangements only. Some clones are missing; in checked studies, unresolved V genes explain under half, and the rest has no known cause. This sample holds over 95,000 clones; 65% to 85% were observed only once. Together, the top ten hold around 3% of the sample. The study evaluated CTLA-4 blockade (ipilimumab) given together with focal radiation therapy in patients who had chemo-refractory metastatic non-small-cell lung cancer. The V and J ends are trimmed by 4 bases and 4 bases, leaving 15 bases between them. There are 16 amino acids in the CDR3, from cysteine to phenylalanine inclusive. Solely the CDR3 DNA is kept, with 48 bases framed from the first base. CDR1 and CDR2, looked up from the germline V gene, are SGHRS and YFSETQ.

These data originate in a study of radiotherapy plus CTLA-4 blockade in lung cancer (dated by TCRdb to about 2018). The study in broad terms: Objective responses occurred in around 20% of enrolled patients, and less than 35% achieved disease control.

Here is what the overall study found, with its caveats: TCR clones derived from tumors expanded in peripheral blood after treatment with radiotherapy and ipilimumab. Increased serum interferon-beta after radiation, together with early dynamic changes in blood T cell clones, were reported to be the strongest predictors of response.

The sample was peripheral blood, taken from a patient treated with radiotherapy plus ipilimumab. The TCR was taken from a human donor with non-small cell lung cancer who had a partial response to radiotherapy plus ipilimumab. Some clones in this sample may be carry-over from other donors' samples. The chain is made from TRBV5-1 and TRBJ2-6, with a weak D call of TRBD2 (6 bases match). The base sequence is TGCGCCAGCAGCCCCCGGCCGGGGGTCGGGGCCAACGTCCTGACTTTC. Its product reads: CASSPRPGVGANVLTF.